The T cell receptor (beta chain) under discussion was sequenced for a study of T cells in Graves' hyperthyroidism and ophthalmopathy. TCR beta CDR3 regions were amplified from RNA. A set of HTBI primers served as the primers for a first-round RT-PCR of the TCR CDR3. TCRdb used MiXCR to reprocess the multiplex PCR reads, holding one entry per CDR3 protein. Seen here are a few hundred thousand distinct CDR3 sequences, approximately 14% observed once, and the top ten hold 4.5% to 6%. V shed 8 bases and J shed 2 bases, with 18 bases lying between them. The germline V gene encodes CDR1 MNHEY and CDR2 SVGEGT. The CDR3 loop spans 16 amino acids. This clonotype was observed many times.

This sequence joins TRBV6-2 or TRBV6-3 and TRBJ2-2, with D possibly TRBD2 on 5 matching bases. The sequenced sample consisted of blood. This clonotype was obtained from a woman aged 25 to 39 with Graves' hyperthyroidism that later progressed to Graves' ophthalmopathy. The CDR3, as DNA: TGTGCCAGCTCTGAAAATACCGGGATTAACACCGGGGAGCTGTTTTTT. It translates to CASSENTGINTGELFF.